The rows below give T cell receptor beta chains drawn from one sample of a study of regulatory dendritic cells for organ transplantation. Assay used: immunoSEQ multiplex PCR; TCRdb lists only in-frame clones, some missing. This sample carries 30,000 to 40,000 clones, 70% to 90% of them seen once, and the ten largest clones take over 0.055%. Sequencing was carried out using naive CD4+ T cells from blood. These TCRs come from a human donor in good health. The CDR3 runs from the conserved cysteine through the conserved F or W. A D gene is named only where the DNA matches it firmly. The listing skips clone size in some rows; elsewhere it reads once, few, many or a size class.

len,j_gene,d_gene,abundance,v_gene,CDR3nt,CDR3aa
15,TRBJ1-1,TRBD1,few,TRBV7-9,TGTGCCAGCAGCCCACGACAGGGCATGAACACTGAAGCTTTCTTT,CASSPRQGMNTEAFF
12,TRBJ2-7,.,.,TRBV7-2,TGTGCCAGCAGCCCGACCTCCTACGAGCAGTACTTC,CASSPTSYEQYF
11,TRBJ2-5,.,.,TRBV20-1,TGCAGTGCTACAGTCCAAGAGACCCAGTACTTC,CSATVQETQYF
17,TRBJ2-7,TRBD1,.,TRBV5-8,TGTGCCAGCAGCCTAGGGCCCATATGGACAGGGTCCGACGAGCAGTACTTC,CASSLGPIWTGSDEQYF
18,TRBJ2-2,TRBD1,.,TRBV27,TGTGCCAGCAGTCTCCAAGGGTCCCGGACAGGCTACACCGGGGAGCTGTTTTTT,CASSLQGSRTGYTGELFF
12,TRBJ2-5,.,.,TRBV29-1,TGCAGCGCACGAGAGTACCAAGAGACCCAGTACTTC,CSAREYQETQYF
14,TRBJ2-5,.,.,TRBV7-2,TGTGCCAGCAGCTACAGCAGGGGAAAAGAGACCCAGTACTTC,CASSYSRGKETQYF
14,TRBJ1-3,.,.,TRBV19,TGTGCCAGTACCGGGCCCTCGGGGGGAAACACCATATATTTT,CASTGPSGGNTIYF
16,TRBJ2-2,TRBD2,.,TRBV2,TGTGCCAGCAGTCGACTAGCGGGAGGTCCCACCGGGGAGCTGTTTTTT,CASSRLAGGPTGELFF
17,TRBJ2-3,TRBD2,.,TRBV7-2,TGTGCCAGCAGCCGAACTAGCGGCTATGGAGGCGCAGATACGCAGTATTTT,CASSRTSGYGGADTQYF
16,TRBJ2-5,TRBD2,.,TRBV7-2,TGTGCCAGCAGCTTAGCTGCGGGGGGGGCCCAAGAGACCCAGTACTTC,CASSLAAGGAQETQYF
14,TRBJ1-1,.,.,TRBV19,TGTGCCAGTAGTATAGGACCCTCATCCGGTGAAGCTTTCTTT,CASSIGPSSGEAFF
16,TRBJ2-2,.,.,TRBV7-9,TGTGCCAGCAGCTCCCCGATGGGGGCGAACACCGGGGAGCTGTTTTTT,CASSSPMGANTGELFF
12,TRBJ2-7,TRBD2,.,TRBV7-9,TGTGCCAGCAGCTTACATGAGCGGGGGCCACTTTTC,CASSLHERGPLF
14,TRBJ1-1,TRBD1,.,TRBV6-1,TGTGCCAGCAGTGAAATCGCCAGGACAGGGGAAGCTTTCTTT,CASSEIARTGEAFF
18,TRBJ2-3,TRBD2,.,TRBV25-1,TGTGCCAGCAGTGACCTCGTCATAGCGGGAGCGAGCACAGATACGCAGTATTTT,CASSDLVIAGASTDTQYF
15,TRBJ2-5,TRBD2,.,TRBV11-2,TGTGCCAGCAGCTTAGTAGCGGGAGGGCCCGAGACCCAGTACTTC,CASSLVAGGPETQYF
17,TRBJ1-4,TRBD1,.,TRBV27,TGTGCCAGCAGACTAAGGCCTCAGGGGGCAGAGGATGAAAAACTGTTTTTT,CASRLRPQGAEDEKLFF
13,TRBJ2-6,.,.,TRBV30,TGTGCCTGGGCGACCTCTGGGGCCAACGTCCTGACTTTC,CAWATSGANVLTF
16,TRBJ2-1,TRBD2,.,TRBV5-1,TGCGCCAGCAGCTCACTAGCGGGAGGAGAATCCAATGAGCAGTTCTTC,CASSSLAGGESNEQFF
12,TRBJ2-1,.,.,TRBV7-2,TGTGCCAGCAGCAAAGATCACAATGAGCAGTTCTTC,CASSKDHNEQFF
14,TRBJ1-2,.,.,TRBV18,TGTGCCAGTCGTACGGGCGCTGGGATCTATGGCTACACCTTC,CASRTGAGIYGYTF
17,TRBJ2-1,TRBD1,once,TRBV5-1,TGCGCCAGCAGCTCGATGCCGCAGGGGGCCTTTGACACTGAGCAGTTCTTC,CASSSMPQGAFDTEQFF
12,TRBJ2-7,.,.,TRBV30,TGTGCCTGGAAGCAGGGAGTTTACGAGCAGTACTTC,CAWKQGVYEQYF
16,TRBJ2-5,.,.,TRBV4-2,TGTGCCAGCAGCCAAGGTTACGGGAACGAGCAAGAGACCCAGTACTTC,CASSQGYGNEQETQYF
16,TRBJ1-1,TRBD1,.,TRBV7-6,TGTGCCAGCAGCTCCACCGGGACAGGGGTGAACACTGAAGCTTTCTTT,CASSSTGTGVNTEAFF
15,TRBJ1-5,.,.,TRBV2,TGTGCCAGCAGAACACAGGGTCCGGGCAATCAGCCCCAGCATTTT,CASRTQGPGNQPQHF
14,TRBJ2-5,TRBD1,once,TRBV6-5,TGTGCCAGCAGTTACGGGACAGGGTCGGAGACCCAGTACTTC,CASSYGTGSETQYF
14,TRBJ1-5,.,.,TRBV11-2,TGTGCCAGCAGCCATGGGGGGCTCAATCAGCCCCAGCATTTT,CASSHGGLNQPQHF
14,TRBJ1-5,.,.,TRBV6-5,TGTGCCAGCAGGCCGTCAGGGGGCAATCAGCCCCAGCATTTT,CASRPSGGNQPQHF
13,TRBJ1-5,.,few,TRBV30,TGTGCCTGGAAGGGTGGGAGCAATCAGCCCCAGCATTTT,CAWKGGSNQPQHF
14,TRBJ2-3,TRBD1,.,TRBV7-2,TGTGCCAGCAGCTTTCAACAGGGGGCAGATACGCAGTATTTT,CASSFQQGADTQYF
15,TRBJ1-5,.,.,TRBV4-1,TGCGCCAGCAGCCAAGATGTAGGGTTTCGTCAGCCCCAGCATTTT,CASSQDVGFRQPQHF
15,TRBJ2-7,.,.,TRBV10-3,TGTGCCATCAGTGAAAGGGAAGGGTCTTCCTACGAGCAGTACTTC,CAISEREGSSYEQYF
15,TRBJ2-7,.,.,TRBV4-3,TGCGCCAGCAGCCAAGGGGGACTTTCCTCCTACGAGCAGTACTTC,CASSQGGLSSYEQYF
13,TRBJ1-1,.,.,TRBV7-2,TGTGCCAGCAGCCCTTACAAAGACCCCGGGACTGGCTTT,CASSPYKDPGTGF
14,TRBJ2-5,.,.,TRBV14,TGTGCCAGCAGCCAAGCGGGGGCAGGAGAGACCCAGTACTTC,CASSQAGAGETQYF
14,TRBJ2-2,TRBD1,.,TRBV7-7,TGTGCTAGCAGCCGCGACAGGGGCACCGGGGAGCTGTTTTTT,CASSRDRGTGELFF
14,TRBJ1-1,.,once,TRBV6-5,TGTGCCAGCAATTACGGGGGTTTGAACACTGAAGCTTTCTTT,CASNYGGLNTEAFF
15,TRBJ2-1,TRBD1,.,TRBV7-9,TGTGCCAGCAGCGCTCGCACAGGGGTCTACAATGAGCAGTTCTTC,CASSARTGVYNEQFF
16,TRBJ2-2,TRBD1,.,TRBV19,TGTGCCAGTAGTCGGACAGGGGTTGGAGGCACCGGGGAGCTGTTTTTT,CASSRTGVGGTGELFF
13,TRBJ1-2,TRBD1,.,TRBV29-1,TGCAGCGTTGGGGGACAGGTCGTTACCCAAGTGGTCTTC,CSVGGQVVTQVVF
14,TRBJ2-2,.,.,TRBV5-4,TGTGCCAGCAGCTTGGCAGGGAACACCGGGGAGCTGTTTTTT,CASSLAGNTGELFF
15,TRBJ2-3,.,.,TRBV9,TGTGCCAGCAGCCCCCTCGCGGGAAGCACAGATACGCAGTATTTT,CASSPLAGSTDTQYF
20,TRBJ2-6,TRBD2,.,TRBV9,TGTGCCAGCAGCCCACCCCCCCGCGGCGGGGGGGCCTCTGGGGCCAACGTCCTGACTTTC,CASSPPPRGGGASGANVLTF
16,TRBJ2-7,.,.,TRBV5-1,TGCGCCAGCAGCCTAATACAAACAGGTATCGGATACGAGCAGTACTTC,CASSLIQTGIGYEQYF
15,TRBJ1-3,TRBD1,.,TRBV19,TGTGCCAGTCGAAGTACAGGGGGGGCTGGAAACACCATATATTTT,CASRSTGGAGNTIYF
13,TRBJ2-5,.,.,TRBV18,TGTGCCAGCTCACCAATAGATAGGGGGACCCAGTACTTC,CASSPIDRGTQYF
15,TRBJ1-5,.,few,TRBV19,TGTGCCAGTAACCATGTGGACAGTCGAAATCAGCCCCAGCATTTT,CASNHVDSRNQPQHF
10,TRBJ1-1,.,.,TRBV2,TGTGCCAGTAACGCTGGGGGAGCTTTCTTT,CASNAGGAFF
14,TRBJ1-1,.,once,TRBV6-5,TGTGCCAGCAGTTACTCGACTTCGTGGGCTGAAGCTTTCTTT,CASSYSTSWAEAFF
18,TRBJ2-1,TRBD2,.,TRBV10-3,TGTGCCATCAGTGAGCCCAGCGGGAGGGCCGGCACCTACAATGAGCAGTTCTTC,CAISEPSGRAGTYNEQFF
11,TRBJ1-1,.,.,TRBV20-1,TGCAGTGCTGTAAGACAGGCCGAAGCTTTCTTT,CSAVRQAEAFF